This T cell receptor (beta chain) was recorded in a study of cytotoxic CD8 clonotypes in ibrutinib-treated CLL (dated by TCRdb to the early 2020s). Study-level background: In this cohort, over 14 patients were treatment-naive and about ten were relapsed/refractory, while roughly 18 had unmutated IGHV. All remission and progressive disease samples were collected while patients were still receiving ibrutinib. An average of 255,043 productive templates and 94,082 productive rearrangements was obtained per sample. Cryopreserved peripheral blood mononuclear cells were obtained prior to treatment, at the time of response, and at either disease progression or sustained remission. Responses were partial in around 25 patients and complete in 2; after median approximately 69 months follow-up, about 15 stayed in remission and some twelve progressed. Of the approximately 86 participants in the trial, roughly 26 had longitudinal samples available. Response samples were taken after a median of approximately eleven months on treatment, ranging from about 6 to 40 months.

The goal of deep resolution MiSeq sequencing was a depth between 1 in 1 million and 1 in 200,000 T cells, and coverage averaged 10x per clonotype. The immunoSEQ hsTCRB Kit was used to generate the TCR beta libraries. The paper's data handling went like this. The data were analyzed with ImmunoSEQ Analyzer and ImmunoSEQ Data Assistant, and V, D and J gene assignments followed IMGT definitions. Clonality was computed as one minus normalized Shannon entropy of productive rearrangement frequencies, ranging from 0 to 1. Public clonotype analysis was restricted to overrepresented clonotypes comprising at least 0.05% of each patient's repertoire. About twelve repertoires from age-matched healthy donors, obtained from immuneACCESS, served as clonality controls. This immuneACCESS table, as held by TCRdb, lists in-frame sequences with V and J called but not all clones. Of the missing ones, under half trace to an unresolved V gene in checked studies; the others have no known cause. V, J and clone size derive from that table, while D and trimming were established from the DNA sequence. The sample table shows about 160,000 clones, and roughly four fifths are seen once. The ten largest clones capture about 2% of the sample.

Points the paper makes about the study in general: Lymph node repertoires were not examined, and the timing of sampling was not matched between patients in sustained remission and those whose disease progressed. Baseline clonality exceeded that of age-matched healthy donors and correlated strongly with circulating CD8+ T-cell counts. Clonality rose at ibrutinib response, remained stable during sustained remission, and dropped back toward baseline at progression. Public clonotypes were rare and either shrank or stayed stable during treatment, and the rise in clonality at ibrutinib response reflected expansion of private clonotypes.

For CDR1 and CDR2, the germline V gene (reference sequence) lists SGHNT and YYREEE. CDR3 length: 15 amino acids, cysteine to phenylalanine. Only the CDR3 part of the read is kept: 45 bases, read in frame from the first base. Trimmed from V: 3 bases; trimmed from J: 4 bases; junction bases lacking a gene match: 8. In light of the paper, this sample's time point label describes: 12 to 13 months on ibrutinib. Approximately 2 micrograms of genomic DNA were extracted from cryopreserved PBMCs for TCR beta library preparation. Longitudinal blood samples from CLL patients receiving ibrutinib monotherapy were subjected to high-throughput TCR beta sequencing. The patients took part in an open-label, single-center phase 2 trial of ibrutinib monotherapy. Note on this clone: Its binding antigen is unknown. No much larger clone exists at a distance of one base, and base qualities are not known.

The receptor comes from a human donor with chronic lymphocytic leukemia. The input for sequencing was PBMCs, taken after 12 months of ibrutinib treatment. The chain is made from TRBV5-4 and TRBJ1-1; TRBD1 agrees with 8 junctional bases. CDR3 loop: CASSSGQERGTEAFF. The DNA sequence is given as TGTGCCAGCAGCTCGGGACAGGAGAGGGGCACTGAAGCTTTCTTT.